A selection of T cell receptor beta chains follows, all from one sample in a study of blood T cells in healthy people across ages. One entry per CDR3 protein, called by TCRdb with MiXCR from the 5' RACE reads. The sample has 1,500,000 or so distinct CDR3 sequences, roughly two fifths seen once. Sequencing used blood. The receptors originated from a woman between 18 and 29 years old in good health. Each CDR3 is given with its conserved first and last residue. Each record gives: clone size, V gene, D gene, J gene, CDR3 protein, CDR3 DNA. A D gene is named only where the DNA matches it firmly. Size is omitted from some rows. Given values are once, few, many or a class for expanded clones.

clone_size: .
v_call: TRBV20-1
d_call: .
j_call: TRBJ2-1
cdr3_aa: CSARDSGGLYNEQFF
cdr3_nt: TGCAGTGCTAGAGATTCTGGGGGGTTGTACAATGAGCAGTTCTTC

clone_size: .
v_call: TRBV20-1
d_call: .
j_call: TRBJ1-1
cdr3_aa: CSAPDQFSTEAFF
cdr3_nt: TGCAGTGCCCCCGATCAGTTTAGCACTGAAGCTTTCTTT

clone_size: .
v_call: TRBV20-1
d_call: TRBD2
j_call: TRBJ2-1
cdr3_aa: CSARASGGNYNEQFF
cdr3_nt: TGCAGTGCTAGGGCCTCGGGGGGGAACTACAATGAGCAGTTCTTC

clone_size: .
v_call: TRBV27
d_call: .
j_call: TRBJ2-7
cdr3_aa: CASSASGVHEQYF
cdr3_nt: TGTGCCAGCAGTGCATCAGGGGTCCACGAGCAGTACTTC

clone_size: few
v_call: TRBV20-1
d_call: .
j_call: TRBJ1-2
cdr3_aa: CSARVLRGDTF
cdr3_nt: TGCAGTGCTAGAGTTCTGCGTGGCGACACCTTC

clone_size: .
v_call: TRBV20-1
d_call: .
j_call: TRBJ2-5
cdr3_aa: CSARWGEETQYF
cdr3_nt: TGCAGTGCTAGATGGGGTGAGGAGACCCAGTACTTC

clone_size: .
v_call: TRBV5-1
d_call: TRBD1
j_call: TRBJ2-7
cdr3_aa: CASSWGTGEAYEQYF
cdr3_nt: TGCGCCAGCAGCTGGGGGACAGGAGAAGCCTACGAGCAGTACTTC

clone_size: .
v_call: TRBV20-1
d_call: TRBD1
j_call: TRBJ2-5
cdr3_aa: CSARGDREAYNEQYF
cdr3_nt: TGCAGTGCTAGAGGGGACAGGGAGGCGTACAATGAGCAGTACTTC

clone_size: .
v_call: TRBV7-9
d_call: .
j_call: TRBJ1-2
cdr3_aa: CASSTRTANYGYTF
cdr3_nt: TGTGCCAGCAGCACCCGGACAGCGAACTATGGCTACACCTTC

clone_size: .
v_call: TRBV6-2/TRBV6-3
d_call: .
j_call: TRBJ2-1
cdr3_aa: CASSWVRGNEQFF
cdr3_nt: TGTGCCAGCAGTTGGGTTCGGGGAAATGAGCAGTTCTTC

clone_size: few
v_call: TRBV12-3/TRBV12-4
d_call: .
j_call: TRBJ1-2
cdr3_aa: CASSLGEALQYGYTF
cdr3_nt: TGTGCCAGCAGTTTAGGGGAGGCCCTACAGTATGGCTACACCTTC

clone_size: .
v_call: TRBV27
d_call: TRBD2
j_call: TRBJ2-2
cdr3_aa: CASSFGGSHTGELFF
cdr3_nt: TGTGCCAGCAGTTTTGGCGGGAGTCACACCGGGGAGCTGTTTTTT

clone_size: .
v_call: TRBV2
d_call: .
j_call: TRBJ2-3
cdr3_aa: CASRPGPQGDTQYF
cdr3_nt: TGTGCCAGCCGACCGGGACCGCAGGGAGATACGCAGTATTTT

clone_size: .
v_call: TRBV5-1
d_call: TRBD2
j_call: TRBJ2-5
cdr3_aa: CASSLLTSGVYNGQYF
cdr3_nt: TGCGCCAGCAGCTTGTTGACTAGCGGGGTATACAATGGGCAGTACTTC

clone_size: .
v_call: TRBV20-1
d_call: .
j_call: TRBJ1-5
cdr3_aa: CSAKRGVSNQPQHF
cdr3_nt: TGCAGTGCTAAGAGGGGGGTTAGCAATCAGCCCCAGCATTTT

clone_size: .
v_call: TRBV6-2/TRBV6-3
d_call: TRBD1
j_call: TRBJ2-1
cdr3_aa: CASSYPRDRGRYNEQFF
cdr3_nt: TGTGCCAGCAGTTACCCTCGTGACAGGGGGCGTTACAATGAGCAGTTCTTC

clone_size: .
v_call: TRBV27
d_call: TRBD1
j_call: TRBJ2-3
cdr3_aa: CASKGQGIDTQYF
cdr3_nt: TGTGCCAGCAAGGGACAGGGGATAGATACGCAGTATTTT

clone_size: few
v_call: TRBV29-1
d_call: TRBD1
j_call: TRBJ1-2
cdr3_aa: CSASGTGRRYGYTF
cdr3_nt: TGCAGCGCCTCCGGGACAGGGAGGAGGTATGGCTACACCTTC

clone_size: few
v_call: TRBV20-1
d_call: .
j_call: TRBJ1-2
cdr3_aa: CSASGLRTNYGYTF
cdr3_nt: TGCAGTGCTAGTGGGCTCAGGACTAACTATGGCTACACCTTC

clone_size: .
v_call: TRBV4-3
d_call: TRBD2
j_call: TRBJ2-3
cdr3_aa: CASSQDQAGGPDTQYF
cdr3_nt: TGCGCCAGCAGCCAAGATCAAGCGGGGGGGCCAGATACGCAGTATTTT

clone_size: .
v_call: TRBV25-1
d_call: .
j_call: TRBJ1-1
cdr3_aa: CASSEQAGVNTEAFF
cdr3_nt: TGTGCCAGCAGTGAACAGGCAGGCGTGAACACTGAAGCTTTCTTT

clone_size: .
v_call: TRBV18
d_call: .
j_call: TRBJ1-5
cdr3_aa: CASSPSGSSNQPQHF
cdr3_nt: TGTGCCAGCTCACCATCAGGTTCGAGCAATCAGCCCCAGCATTTT

clone_size: .
v_call: TRBV3-1
d_call: TRBD1
j_call: TRBJ2-1
cdr3_aa: CASSRGDRDASEQFF
cdr3_nt: TGTGCCAGCAGCCGGGGGGACAGGGACGCTAGTGAGCAGTTCTTC

clone_size: .
v_call: TRBV20-1
d_call: .
j_call: TRBJ2-1
cdr3_aa: CSAKSLSSYNEQFF
cdr3_nt: TGCAGTGCTAAGTCCCTCTCCTCCTACAATGAGCAGTTCTTC

clone_size: few
v_call: TRBV2
d_call: .
j_call: TRBJ1-4
cdr3_aa: CASGRWANEKLFF
cdr3_nt: TGTGCCAGCGGGAGGTGGGCTAATGAAAAACTGTTTTTT

clone_size: few
v_call: TRBV7-7
d_call: TRBD2
j_call: TRBJ2-1
cdr3_aa: CASSLYPTGLAGDYNEQFF
cdr3_nt: TGTGCTAGCAGCTTATATCCCACGGGACTAGCGGGAGACTACAATGAGCAGTTCTTC

clone_size: few
v_call: TRBV6-2/TRBV6-3
d_call: TRBD2
j_call: TRBJ2-1
cdr3_aa: CASSYGAGLYNEQFF
cdr3_nt: TGTGCCAGCAGTTACGGAGCGGGACTATACAATGAGCAGTTCTTC

clone_size: .
v_call: TRBV12-3/TRBV12-4
d_call: .
j_call: TRBJ2-7
cdr3_aa: CANSRGGSLHEQYF
cdr3_nt: TGTGCCAACAGTCGAGGGGGGTCCCTCCACGAGCAGTACTTC

clone_size: .
v_call: TRBV20-1
d_call: .
j_call: TRBJ2-5
cdr3_aa: CSARAGGEGTQYF
cdr3_nt: TGCAGTGCTAGAGCAGGGGGGGAAGGGACCCAGTACTTC

clone_size: .
v_call: TRBV30
d_call: TRBD1
j_call: TRBJ1-4
cdr3_aa: CAFTGATNEKLFF
cdr3_nt: TGTGCCTTCACAGGGGCAACTAATGAAAAACTGTTTTTT

clone_size: few
v_call: TRBV15
d_call: .
j_call: TRBJ2-3
cdr3_aa: CATSREVEGDTQYF
cdr3_nt: TGTGCCACCAGCAGAGAGGTGGAAGGAGATACGCAGTATTTT

clone_size: few
v_call: TRBV15
d_call: TRBD1
j_call: TRBJ2-7
cdr3_aa: CATSTSDRKYEQYF
cdr3_nt: TGTGCCACCAGCACTTCGGACAGGAAGTACGAGCAGTACTTC

clone_size: .
v_call: TRBV3-1
d_call: .
j_call: TRBJ1-1
cdr3_aa: CASSQSRNTEAFF
cdr3_nt: TGTGCCAGCAGCCAATCTCGGAACACTGAAGCTTTCTTT

clone_size: few
v_call: TRBV27
d_call: .
j_call: TRBJ2-7
cdr3_aa: CASSLSVEYEQYF
cdr3_nt: TGTGCCAGCAGTTTATCGGTGGAATACGAGCAGTACTTC

clone_size: few
v_call: TRBV20-1
d_call: .
j_call: TRBJ1-1
cdr3_aa: CSAPPPTGRNTEAFF
cdr3_nt: TGCAGTGCCCCCCCTCCAACAGGGAGGAACACTGAAGCTTTCTTT

clone_size: .
v_call: TRBV29-1
d_call: TRBD1
j_call: TRBJ2-3
cdr3_aa: CSVEEGRGPTDTQYF
cdr3_nt: TGCAGCGTTGAAGAAGGCAGGGGGCCGACAGATACGCAGTATTTT

clone_size: few
v_call: TRBV28
d_call: .
j_call: TRBJ2-5
cdr3_aa: CASSFARSLRAKETQYF
cdr3_nt: TGTGCCAGCAGTTTTGCCCGGAGCCTTCGGGCGAAAGAGACCCAGTACTTC

clone_size: few
v_call: TRBV9
d_call: TRBD2
j_call: TRBJ2-7
cdr3_aa: CASSDGTSYEQYF
cdr3_nt: TGTGCCAGCAGTGACGGGACTAGCTACGAGCAGTACTTC

clone_size: few
v_call: TRBV29-1
d_call: TRBD2
j_call: TRBJ2-3
cdr3_aa: CSVEDLVGASGGAPDTQYF
cdr3_nt: TGCAGCGTTGAAGATCTCGTCGGCGCTAGCGGGGGGGCTCCAGATACGCAGTATTTT

clone_size: once
v_call: TRBV28
d_call: TRBD2
j_call: TRBJ2-2
cdr3_aa: CASSLSPGLAGVTGELFF
cdr3_nt: TGTGCCAGCAGTTTGAGTCCAGGACTAGCGGGAGTCACCGGGGAGCTGTTTTTT

clone_size: few
v_call: TRBV6-6
d_call: .
j_call: TRBJ1-4
cdr3_aa: CASSYSGGLLEKLFF
cdr3_nt: TGTGCCAGCAGTTACTCAGGGGGACTTCTTGAAAAACTGTTTTTT

clone_size: few
v_call: TRBV18
d_call: TRBD1
j_call: TRBJ1-2
cdr3_aa: CASSPPSTGVAGYTF
cdr3_nt: TGTGCCAGCTCACCACCGAGCACAGGGGTAGCTGGCTACACCTTC

clone_size: few
v_call: TRBV5-1
d_call: .
j_call: TRBJ2-7
cdr3_aa: CASSRGPDRYEQYF
cdr3_nt: TGCGCCAGCAGCCGAGGACCCGACCGCTACGAGCAGTACTTC

clone_size: once
v_call: TRBV27
d_call: .
j_call: TRBJ2-7
cdr3_aa: CASRLRPGSYEQYF
cdr3_nt: TGTGCCAGCAGGCTCCGCCCCGGATCCTACGAGCAGTACTTC

clone_size: .
v_call: TRBV7-2
d_call: .
j_call: TRBJ2-3
cdr3_aa: CASSLGGPSADTQYF
cdr3_nt: TGTGCCAGCAGCTTAGGTGGACCCAGTGCAGATACGCAGTATTTT

clone_size: .
v_call: TRBV20-1
d_call: .
j_call: TRBJ2-3
cdr3_aa: CSAIPWQGEDTQYF
cdr3_nt: TGCAGTGCTATACCGTGGCAGGGAGAAGATACGCAGTATTTT

clone_size: once
v_call: TRBV12-3/TRBV12-4
d_call: .
j_call: TRBJ2-1
cdr3_aa: CASSLRGQGQETQFF
cdr3_nt: TGTGCCAGCAGTCTCAGGGGACAAGGCCAAGAGACCCAGTTCTTC

clone_size: .
v_call: TRBV7-9
d_call: TRBD2
j_call: TRBJ2-1
cdr3_aa: CASSLSAGASNEQFF
cdr3_nt: TGTGCCAGCAGCTTATCAGCGGGGGCGAGCAATGAGCAGTTCTTC

clone_size: .
v_call: TRBV15
d_call: .
j_call: TRBJ2-7
cdr3_aa: CATSRDSVSEQYF
cdr3_nt: TGTGCCACCAGCAGAGATTCGGTGAGCGAGCAGTACTTC